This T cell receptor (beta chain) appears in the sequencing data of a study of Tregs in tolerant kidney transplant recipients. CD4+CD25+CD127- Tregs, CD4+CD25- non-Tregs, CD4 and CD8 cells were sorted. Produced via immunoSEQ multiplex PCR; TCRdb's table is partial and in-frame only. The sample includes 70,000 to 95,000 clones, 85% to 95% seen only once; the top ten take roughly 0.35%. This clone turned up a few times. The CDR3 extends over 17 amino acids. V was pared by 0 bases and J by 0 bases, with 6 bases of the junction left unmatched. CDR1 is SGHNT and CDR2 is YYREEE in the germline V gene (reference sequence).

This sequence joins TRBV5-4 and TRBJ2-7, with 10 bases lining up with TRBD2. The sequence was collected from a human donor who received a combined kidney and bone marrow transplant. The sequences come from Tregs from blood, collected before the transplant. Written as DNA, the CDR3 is TGTGCCAGCAGCTTGGGGGTTAGCGGGAGGAGCTCCTACGAGCAGTACTTC. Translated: CASSLGVSGRSSYEQYF.